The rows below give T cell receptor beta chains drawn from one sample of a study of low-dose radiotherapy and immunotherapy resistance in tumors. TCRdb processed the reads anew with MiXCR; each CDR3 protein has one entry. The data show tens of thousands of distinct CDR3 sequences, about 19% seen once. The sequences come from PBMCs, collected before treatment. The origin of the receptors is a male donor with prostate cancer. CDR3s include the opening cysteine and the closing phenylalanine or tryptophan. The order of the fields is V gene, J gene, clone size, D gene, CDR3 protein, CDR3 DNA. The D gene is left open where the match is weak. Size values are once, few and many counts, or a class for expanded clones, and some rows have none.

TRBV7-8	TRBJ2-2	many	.	CASSLARANTGELFF	TGTGCCAGCAGCTTAGCTCGGGCGAACACCGGGGAGCTGTTTTTT
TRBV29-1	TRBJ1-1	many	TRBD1	CSGEGGQGGTEAFF	TGCAGCGGGGAGGGGGGACAGGGGGGCACTGAAGCTTTCTTT
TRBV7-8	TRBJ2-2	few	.	CASSYSLSTGELFF	TGTGCCAGCAGCTACTCCTTATCCACCGGGGAGCTGTTTTTT
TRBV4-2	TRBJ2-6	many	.	CASSQESANSGANVLTF	TGTGCCAGCAGCCAAGAGTCAGCTAATTCTGGGGCCAACGTCCTGACTTTC
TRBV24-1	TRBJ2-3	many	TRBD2	CATSEYQRTSGRSDTQYF	TGTGCCACCAGTGAGTATCAAAGGACTAGCGGGAGATCAGATACGCAGTATTTT
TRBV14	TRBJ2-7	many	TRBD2	CASSHRSGRERDYEQYF	TGTGCCAGCAGCCATCGGAGCGGGAGGGAGAGGGACTACGAGCAGTACTTC
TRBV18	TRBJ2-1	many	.	CASSPGNEQFF	TGTGCCAGCTCACCTGGGAATGAGCAGTTCTTC
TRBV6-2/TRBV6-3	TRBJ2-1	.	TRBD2	CATGLAAYNEQFF	TGTGCCACTGGACTAGCGGCATACAATGAGCAGTTCTTC
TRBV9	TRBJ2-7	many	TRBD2	CASSVASGSYEQYF	TGTGCCAGCAGCGTCGCTAGCGGGAGTTACGAGCAGTACTTC
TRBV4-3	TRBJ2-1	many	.	CASSQEAISYNEQFF	TGCGCCAGCAGCCAAGAAGCCATATCCTACAATGAGCAGTTCTTC
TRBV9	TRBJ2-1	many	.	CASSVGNPSSYNEQFF	TGTGCCAGCAGCGTAGGGAACCCGAGCTCCTACAATGAGCAGTTCTTC
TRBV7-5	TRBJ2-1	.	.	CISVPAALLAGGQIYNEQFF	.
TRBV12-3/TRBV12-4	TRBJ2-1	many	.	CASSPMSGGSYNEQFF	TGTGCCAGCAGTCCCATGTCCGGGGGTTCCTACAATGAGCAGTTCTTC
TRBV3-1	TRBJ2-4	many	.	CASSLRDKGVQYF	TGTGCCAGCAGCCTACGGGACAAGGGGGTTCAGTACTTC
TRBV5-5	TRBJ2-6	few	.	CASSLTTGLNSGANVLTF	TGTGCCAGCAGCTTAACGACAGGTTTAAATTCTGGGGCCAACGTCCTGACTTTC
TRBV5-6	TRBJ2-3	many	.	CASIVGHTDTQYF	TGTGCCAGCATCGTTGGGCACACAGATACGCAGTATTTT
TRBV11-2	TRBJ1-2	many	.	CASSLVGGTYGYTF	TGTGCCAGCAGCTTAGTAGGGGGGACCTATGGCTACACCTTC
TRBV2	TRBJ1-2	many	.	CASSEAARMSGYTF	TGTGCCAGCAGTGAGGCCGCCAGGATGAGTGGCTACACCTTC
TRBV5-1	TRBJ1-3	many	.	CASSLVGNTGNTIYF	TGCGCCAGCAGCTTGGTTGGAAATACTGGAAACACCATATATTTT
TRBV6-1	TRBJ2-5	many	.	CASSDPGLVKETQYF	TGTGCCAGCAGTGACCCGGGACTGGTTAAAGAGACCCAGTACTTC
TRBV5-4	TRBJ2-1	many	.	CASSPNRPGEQFF	TGTGCCAGCAGCCCTAACAGACCCGGTGAGCAGTTCTTC
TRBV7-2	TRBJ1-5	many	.	CASSLGRFQPQHF	TGTGCCAGCAGCTTGGGACGTTTTCAGCCCCAGCATTTT
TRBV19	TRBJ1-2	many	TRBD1	CASSGQGDGYGYTF	TGTGCCAGTAGTGGACAGGGTGACGGCTATGGCTACACCTTC
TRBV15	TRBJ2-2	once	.	CATSRENRGTGELFF	TGTGCCACCAGCAGGGAGAACCGGGGCACCGGGGAGCTGTTTTTT
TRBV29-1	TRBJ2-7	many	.	CSVVGHQDGYEQYF	TGCAGCGTTGTTGGGCACCAGGACGGCTACGAGCAGTACTTC
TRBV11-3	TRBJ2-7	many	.	CASSLGGGQSEEQYF	TGTGCCAGCAGCTTAGGGGGGGGACAGTCGGAAGAGCAGTACTTC
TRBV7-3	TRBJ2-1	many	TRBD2	CASSRSGGPYNEQFF	TGTGCCAGCAGCCGAAGCGGGGGTCCTTACAATGAGCAGTTCTTC
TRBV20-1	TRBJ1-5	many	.	CSARVGAGVRQPQHF	TGCAGTGCTAGAGTTGGGGCAGGGGTACGGCAGCCCCAGCATTTT
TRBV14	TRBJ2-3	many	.	CASSTWTDTQYF	TGTGCCAGCAGCACCTGGACAGATACGCAGTATTTT
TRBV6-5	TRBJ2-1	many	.	CASSWGRSRAGNEQFF	TGTGCCAGCAGTTGGGGAAGAAGTAGGGCGGGGAATGAGCAGTTCTTC
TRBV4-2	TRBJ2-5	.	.	CASSLDATQETQYF	TGTGCCAGCAGCTTGGATGCGACCCAAGAGACCCAGTACTTC
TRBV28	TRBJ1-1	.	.	CASRGMRAEAFF	TGTGCCAGCAGGGGAATGCGCGCTGAAGCTTTCTTT
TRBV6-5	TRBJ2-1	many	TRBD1	CASSLPGQGAHEQFF	TGTGCCAGCAGTTTACCGGGACAGGGGGCGCACGAGCAGTTCTTC
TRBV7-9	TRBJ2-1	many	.	CASSLVEGGYNEQFF	TGTGCCAGCAGCTTAGTGGAGGGTGGCTACAATGAGCAGTTCTTC
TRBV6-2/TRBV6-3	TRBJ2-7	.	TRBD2	CASSYRGTSGRAEQYF	TGTGCCAGCAGTTATAGGGGGACTAGCGGGAGGGCCGAGCAGTACTTC
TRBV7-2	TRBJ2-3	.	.	CASRLGGRLATDTQYF	TGTGCCAGCAGGTTGGGGGGGCGGCTAGCGACAGATACGCAGTATTTT
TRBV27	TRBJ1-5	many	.	CASSVGSLAEPQHF	TGTGCCAGCAGCGTTGGCTCTCTGGCGGAGCCCCAGCATTTT
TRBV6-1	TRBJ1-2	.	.	CDSSIYLCSVEDTLRTGSYGYTF	.